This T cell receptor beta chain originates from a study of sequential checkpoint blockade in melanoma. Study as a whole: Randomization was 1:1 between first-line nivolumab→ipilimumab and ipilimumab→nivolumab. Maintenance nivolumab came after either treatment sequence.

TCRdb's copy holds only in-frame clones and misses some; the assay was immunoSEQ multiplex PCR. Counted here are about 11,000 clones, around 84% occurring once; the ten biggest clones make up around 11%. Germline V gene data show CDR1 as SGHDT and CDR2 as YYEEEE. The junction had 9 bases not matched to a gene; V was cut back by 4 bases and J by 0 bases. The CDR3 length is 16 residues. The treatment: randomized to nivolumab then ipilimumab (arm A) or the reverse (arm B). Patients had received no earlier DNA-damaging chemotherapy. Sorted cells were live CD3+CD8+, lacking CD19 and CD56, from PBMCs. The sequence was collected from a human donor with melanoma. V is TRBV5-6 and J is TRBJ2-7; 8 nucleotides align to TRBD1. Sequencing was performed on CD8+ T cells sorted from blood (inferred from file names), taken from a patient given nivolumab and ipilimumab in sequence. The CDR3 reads CASSVTGAIFSYEQYF. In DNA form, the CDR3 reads TGTGCCAGCAGCGTGACAGGGGCCATATTCTCCTACGAGCAGTACTTC. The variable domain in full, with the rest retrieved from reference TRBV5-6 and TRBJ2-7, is DAGVTQSPTHLIKTRGQQVTLRCSPKSGHDTVSWYQQALGQGPQFIFQYYEEEERQRGNFPDRFSGHQFPNYSSELNVNALLLGDSALYLCASSVTGAIFSYEQYFGPGTRLTVT.